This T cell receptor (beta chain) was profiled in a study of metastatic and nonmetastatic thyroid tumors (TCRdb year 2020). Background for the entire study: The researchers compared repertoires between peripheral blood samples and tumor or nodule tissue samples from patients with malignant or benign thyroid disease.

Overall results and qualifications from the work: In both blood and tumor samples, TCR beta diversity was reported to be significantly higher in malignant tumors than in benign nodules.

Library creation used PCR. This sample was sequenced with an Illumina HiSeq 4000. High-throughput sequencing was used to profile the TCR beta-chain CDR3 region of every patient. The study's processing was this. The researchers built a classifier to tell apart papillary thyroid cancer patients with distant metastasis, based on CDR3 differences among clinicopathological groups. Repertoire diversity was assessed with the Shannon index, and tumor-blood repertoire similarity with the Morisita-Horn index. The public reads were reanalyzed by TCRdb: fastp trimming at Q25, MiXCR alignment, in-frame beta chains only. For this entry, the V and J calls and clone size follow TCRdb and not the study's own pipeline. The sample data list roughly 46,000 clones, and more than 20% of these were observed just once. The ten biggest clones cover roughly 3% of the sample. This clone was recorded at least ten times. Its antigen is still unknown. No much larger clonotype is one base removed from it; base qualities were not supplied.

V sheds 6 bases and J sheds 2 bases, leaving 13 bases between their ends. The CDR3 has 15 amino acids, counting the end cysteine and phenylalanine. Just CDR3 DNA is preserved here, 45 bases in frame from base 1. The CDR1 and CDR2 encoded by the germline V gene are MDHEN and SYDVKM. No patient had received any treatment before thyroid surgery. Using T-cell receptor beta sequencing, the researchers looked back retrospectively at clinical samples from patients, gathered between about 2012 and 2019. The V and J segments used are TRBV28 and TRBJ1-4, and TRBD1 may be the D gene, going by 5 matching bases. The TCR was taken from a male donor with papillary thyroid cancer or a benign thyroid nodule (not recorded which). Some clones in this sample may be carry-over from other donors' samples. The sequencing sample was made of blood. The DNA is TGTGCCAGCAGCCCCTTTGGGGGGACTAATGAAAAACTGTTTTTT. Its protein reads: CASSPFGGTNEKLFF.